Below, one T cell receptor (beta chain) is given with its context. Its antigen is currently unknown. The data were obtained in a study of cytomegalovirus exposure and HLA in healthy donors. Amplification used 60 Vbeta primers and 13 Jbeta primers. Assay: immunoSEQ multiplex PCR; the TCRdb copy retains only in-frame clones and omits some. The repertoire holds about 120,000 clones, with around 77% as singletons. The CDR3 has 13 amino acids. Germline CDR1 reads SGDLS; CDR2 reads YYNGEE. Trimming cost V 3 bases and J 2 bases; bases outside gene matches: 0. Findings and caveats of the study: According to an earlier analysis, most TCR beta V segments yielded productive rearrangements about 87% or about 30% of the time. Cytomegalovirus association was listed for around 180 TCR beta chains. A later analysis showed TCR association rates differing by HLA locus, peaking at DRB1 and lowest at HLA-C. In terms of immune exposure information, only CMV serostatus was available.

This sequence originates from a man in his forties in good health and CMV-seropositive. Sequencing was performed on PBMCs. V is TRBV9 and J is TRBJ1-2; 8 nucleotides line up with TRBD1. This CDR3 reads CASSGTGNYGYTF. Here the CDR3 DNA reads TGTGCCAGCAGCGGGACAGGGAACTATGGCTACACCTTC.